The clone carrying this T cell receptor (beta chain) was observed a single time. This sample was taken from a study of shared clonotypes between healthy human individuals. Generated by immunoSEQ multiplex PCR, the TCRdb table keeps only in-frame clones and is missing some. The table lists a few hundred thousand clones, around 80% of them singletons. The CDR3 has 16 residues. J gave up 4 bases and V 4 bases, and 11 bases lay outside the gene matches. Germline V lookup: CDR1 LNHDA, CDR2 SQIVND (reference sequence). The specimen sequenced was PBMCs. The gene calls are TRBV19 and TRBJ2-3; 7 nucleotides agree with TRBD1. This receptor was identified in a middle-aged woman in good health. Some clones in this sample may be carry-over from other donors' samples. In nucleotides, the CDR3 is TGTGCCAGTAGTAAACCTGCAGGACAGGCAGCAGATACGCAGTATTTT. It specifies CASSKPAGQAADTQYF.